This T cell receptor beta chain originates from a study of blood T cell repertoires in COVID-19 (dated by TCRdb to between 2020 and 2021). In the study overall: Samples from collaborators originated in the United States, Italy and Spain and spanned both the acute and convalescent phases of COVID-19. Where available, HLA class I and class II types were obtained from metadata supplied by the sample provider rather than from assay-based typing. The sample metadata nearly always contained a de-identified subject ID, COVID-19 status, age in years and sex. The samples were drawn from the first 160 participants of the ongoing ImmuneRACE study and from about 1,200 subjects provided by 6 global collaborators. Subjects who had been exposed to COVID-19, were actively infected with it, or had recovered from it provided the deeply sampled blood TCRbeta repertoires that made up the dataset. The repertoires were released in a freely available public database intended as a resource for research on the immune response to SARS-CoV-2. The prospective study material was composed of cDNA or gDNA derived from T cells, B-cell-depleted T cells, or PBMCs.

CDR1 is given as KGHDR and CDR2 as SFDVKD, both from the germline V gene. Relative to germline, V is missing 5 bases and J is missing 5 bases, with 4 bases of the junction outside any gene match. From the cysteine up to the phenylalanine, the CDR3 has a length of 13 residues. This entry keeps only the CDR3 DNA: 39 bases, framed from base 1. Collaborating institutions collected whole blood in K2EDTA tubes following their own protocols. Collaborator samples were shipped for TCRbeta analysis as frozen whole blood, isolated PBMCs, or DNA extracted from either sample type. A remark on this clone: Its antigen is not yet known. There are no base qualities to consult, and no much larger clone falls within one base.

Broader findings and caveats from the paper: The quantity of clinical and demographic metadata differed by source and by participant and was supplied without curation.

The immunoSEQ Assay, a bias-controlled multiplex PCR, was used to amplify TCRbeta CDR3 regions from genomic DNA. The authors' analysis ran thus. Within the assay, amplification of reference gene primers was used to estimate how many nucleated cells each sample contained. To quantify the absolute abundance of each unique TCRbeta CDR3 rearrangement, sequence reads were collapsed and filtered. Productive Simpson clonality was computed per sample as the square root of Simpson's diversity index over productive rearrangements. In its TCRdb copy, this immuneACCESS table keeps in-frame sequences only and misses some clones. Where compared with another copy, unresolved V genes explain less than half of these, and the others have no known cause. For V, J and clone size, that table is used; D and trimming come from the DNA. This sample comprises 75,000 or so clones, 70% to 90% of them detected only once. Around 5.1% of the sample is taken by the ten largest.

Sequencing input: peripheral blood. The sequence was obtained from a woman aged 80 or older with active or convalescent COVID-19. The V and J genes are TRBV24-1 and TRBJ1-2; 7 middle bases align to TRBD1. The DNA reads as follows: TGTGCCACCAGTGCCGGGACAGTTTATGGCTACACCTTC. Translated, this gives CATSAGTVYGYTF.